A single sample is the source of the 9 T cell receptor beta chains below, sequenced in a study of blood T cell repertoires in COVID-19. Only in-frame clones appear in the TCRdb table, and some are missing; sequencing was by immunoSEQ multiplex PCR. The sample contains about 160,000 clones, 75% to 90% of which appear only once. Sequencing was performed on peripheral blood. These receptors were collected from a human donor with acute or convalescent COVID-19. The donor label of this sample is uncertain.

The V and J genes are TRBV28 and TRBJ1-2; D gene unclear. V lost 4 bases, J lost 3 bases, and 9 bases lay in between. Germline CDR1 is MDHEN and CDR2 is SYDVKM. The CDR3 sequence is 13 residues long. Here the CDR3 reads CASSSFLDYGYTF. The CDR3, as DNA: TGTGCCAGCAGTTCCTTCCTTGACTATGGCTACACCTTC.

This chain joins TRBV19 and TRBJ2-5, with 12 bases aligning to TRBD2. The CDR3 is 15 amino acids. Germline assignment: CDR1 LNHDA and CDR2 SQIVND (reference sequence). J lost 9 bases, V lost 6 bases, and 11 bases had no gene match. CDR3 nucleotides: TGTGCCAGTAGGGATCTAGCGGGGGGGCGGTGGGCCCAGTACTTC. Residues: CASRDLAGGRWAQYF.

The chain is built from TRBV12-5 and TRBJ2-3; 11 bases map to TRBD2. Trimming cost V 5 bases and J 8 bases; bases outside gene matches: 12. The CDR3 loop spans 16 amino acids. Germline lookup yields CDR1 LGHNT and CDR2 FRNRAP. The CDR3 protein is CASGNSLAGVRGTQYF. CDR3 bases: TGTGCTAGTGGTAACTCACTAGCGGGGGTAAGGGGTACGCAGTATTTT. The full variable domain, its missing parts supplied by reference TRBV12-5 and TRBJ2-3, is DARVTQTPRHKVTEMGQEVTMRCQPILGHNTVFWYRQTMMQGLELLAYFRNRAPLDDSGMPKDRFSAEMPDATLATLKIQPSEPRDSAVYFCASGNSLAGVRGTQYFGPGTRLTVL.

Only one count was recorded for this clone. The chain links TRBV2 to TRBJ1-1, with 9 bases fitting TRBD1. This CDR3 has 14 residues. Germline CDR1 and CDR2: SNHLY and FYNNEI. The V segment lost 5 bases and the J segment 1 base; nucleotides outside the gene matches: 2. The DNA of the CDR3 is TGTGCCAGCAGTAAGGGACAGGGGAACACTGAAGCTTTCTTT. This codes for CASSKGQGNTEAFF. Drawing the rest from reference TRBV2 and TRBJ1-1, the complete variable domain is EPEVTQTPSHQVTQMGQEVILRCVPISNHLYFYWYRQILGQKVEFLVSFYNNEISEKSEIFDDQFSVERPDGSNFTLKIRSTKLEDSAMYFCASSKGQGNTEAFFGQGTRLTVV.

The rearrangement uses TRBV7-9 and TRBJ2-5, with a tentative D call TRBD2 (5 bases). The ends were cut back, 6 bases at V and 9 bases at J, with 17 bases in the middle. CDR1 SEHNR and CDR2 FQNEAQ come from the germline V gene (reference sequence). This CDR3 contains 13 residues. The CDR3 DNA sequence: TGTGCCAGCAGGACAACCCGGACTGCCCCCCAGTACTTC. This encodes CASRTTRTAPQYF.

The genes are TRBV7-9 and TRBJ1-6, with TRBD1 as a possible D gene (5 bases). V lost 8 bases, J lost 6 bases, and 17 bases lay in between. CDR1 and CDR2 from the germline V gene are SEHNR and FQNEAQ (reference sequence). The CDR3 sequence is 15 residues long. CDR3 DNA sequence: TGTGCCAGCGCCCTGACAGCTGCCGGTAATTCACCCCTCCACTTT. Translation: CASALTAAGNSPLHF.

With regard to this clone: Other DNA sequences from this sample encode an identical CDR3 as well. The V and J genes are TRBV27 and TRBJ1-5; TRBD1 is a possible D gene (5 bases). Trimming removed 6 bases from V and 7 bases from J, with 13 bases in between. Germline V lookup: CDR1 MNHEY, CDR2 SMNVEV (reference sequence). The CDR3 sequence is 13 residues long. The CDR3 reads CASSLAGGQPQHF. The CDR3 region has the DNA TGTGCCAGCAGCCTCGCGGGGGGGCAGCCCCAGCATTTT.

The chain recombines TRBV7-6 with TRBJ1-2; TRBD1 agrees at 9 bases. The CDR3 is 14 amino acids. V was pared by 5 bases and J by 5 bases, with 6 bases of the junction left unmatched. From germline, CDR1 is SGHVS and CDR2 FNYEAQ. CDR3 nucleotide sequence: TGTGCCAGCAGCCCCGGGACAGGGAAATATGGCTACACCTTC. This encodes CASSPGTGKYGYTF.

This chain links TRBV9 with TRBJ1-4; 7 bases are shared with TRBD1. V gave up 6 bases and J gave up 3 bases; unmatched junction bases: 5. The CDR3 is 14 residues long. Germline V gene data show CDR1 as SGDLS and CDR2 as YYNGEE. The CDR3 DNA reads as TGTGCCAGCAACCGGGGACAGTCTAATGAAAAACTGTTTTTT. It translates to CASNRGQSNEKLFF.